This T cell receptor (beta chain) was sequenced during a study of siplizumab effects on memory and regulatory T cells. Whole-study results and caveats: Proliferating Tregs in siplizumab cultures were never verified as suppressive. Roughly 80-96% of proliferating clones (CD4+ or CD8+) could not be assigned a naive or memory phenotype.

As concerns this clone: The antigen is undetermined.

The protocol was immunoSEQ multiplex PCR, while the TCRdb copy is restricted to in-frame clones and leaves out a portion. The sample has about 100,000 clones; nearly 95% are singletons. Between the trimmed V and J ends, which lost 0 bases and 5 bases, there was a span of 9 bases. This CDR3 has 14 amino acids. Germline CDR1 reads SGHNT; CDR2 reads YYREEE (reference sequence). This receptor was identified in a human donor in good health. This chain uses TRBV5-4 with TRBJ2-4; D not resolved. The specimen was non-Treg CD4+ T cells sorted from blood. The CDR3 coding sequence is TGTGCCAGCAGCTTGGGCCAGATAGAAAACATTCAGTACTTC. Its translation is CASSLGQIENIQYF.